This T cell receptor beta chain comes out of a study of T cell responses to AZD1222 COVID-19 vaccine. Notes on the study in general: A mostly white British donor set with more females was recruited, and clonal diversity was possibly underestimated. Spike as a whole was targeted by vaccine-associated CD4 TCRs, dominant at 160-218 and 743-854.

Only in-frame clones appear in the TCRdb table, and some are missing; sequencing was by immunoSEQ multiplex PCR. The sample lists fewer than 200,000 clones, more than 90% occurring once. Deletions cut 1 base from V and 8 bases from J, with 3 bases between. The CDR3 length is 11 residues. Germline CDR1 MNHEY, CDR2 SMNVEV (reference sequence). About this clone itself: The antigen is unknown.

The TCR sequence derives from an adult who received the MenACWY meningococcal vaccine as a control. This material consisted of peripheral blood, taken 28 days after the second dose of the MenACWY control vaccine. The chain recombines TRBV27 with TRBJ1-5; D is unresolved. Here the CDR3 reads CASSLWEPQHF. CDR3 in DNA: TGTGCCAGCAGTTTATGGGAGCCCCAGCATTTT.